These 22 T cell receptor beta chains originate from one sample sequenced in a study of blood T cell repertoires in COVID-19. Data came from immunoSEQ multiplex PCR; TCRdb stores just in-frame clones and leaves some out. The profile shows 200,000 to 300,000 clones, about 89% of them singletons. The specimen was PBMCs or T cells enriched from blood (not recorded which). The source of these receptors is a woman aged 18-35 years who had recovered from COVID-19.

The chain is built from TRBV11-3 and TRBJ1-4; D gene ambiguous. The CDR3 covers 14 residues. Germline CDR1 reads SGHNT; CDR2 reads YENEEA. V was pared by 6 bases and J by 0 bases, with 8 bases between. DNA for the CDR3: TGTGCCAGCAGTCGACATGCAACTAATGAAAAACTGTTTTTT. This gives the protein CASSRHATNEKLFF. Supplemented by reference TRBV11-3 and TRBJ1-4, the full variable domain reads EAGVVQSPRYKIIEKKQPVAFWCNPISGHNTLYWYLQNLGQGPELLIRYENEEAVDDSQLPKDRFSAERLKGVDSTLKIQPAELGDSAVYLCASSRHATNEKLFFGSGTQLSVL.

V gene TRBV9 combines with J gene TRBJ1-6; TRBD1 matches at 7 bases. Germline CDR1 and CDR2: SGDLS and YYNGEE. J was trimmed by 6 bases and V by 4 bases; bases with no gene match: 7. The CDR3 has 15 residues. CDR3 loop: CASSFRDRSNSPLHF. CDR3 nucleotides: TGTGCCAGCAGCTTCCGGGACAGAAGTAATTCACCCCTCCACTTT.

The chain joins TRBV6-5 to TRBJ2-3; the D gene is possibly TRBD2 (5 bases). Deletions cut 5 bases from V and 3 bases from J, with 15 bases between. The CDR3 covers 15 residues. The germline V gene encodes CDR1 MNHEY and CDR2 SVGAGI. The chain's CDR3 is CASSTGLRGTDTQYF. DNA of the CDR3: TGTGCCAGCAGTACTGGACTCAGAGGTACAGATACGCAGTATTTT.

V usage is TRBV3-1 (or the pseudogene TRBV3-2) and J usage is TRBJ2-3; D may be TRBD1 (6 bases). Germline values: CDR1 LGHDT, CDR2 YNNKEL (reference sequence). Between the trimmed V and J ends, which lost 5 bases and 2 bases, there was a span of 11 bases. The CDR3 has 14 residues. CDR3 DNA sequence: TGTGCCAGCAGCAACACAGGGCTCACAGATACGCAGTATTTT. Protein sequence: CASSNTGLTDTQYF.

CDR3 sequence (DNA): TGTGCCAGCAGTGACGCTAGCGGGGGAAAATCCTACGAGCAGTACTTC. Amino acid sequence: CASSDASGGKSYEQYF. The V and J genes are TRBV6-1 and TRBJ2-7; 10 bases align to TRBD2. Germline V gives CDR1 MNHNS, CDR2 SASEGT. V shed 3 bases and J 1 base; nucleotides not matched to a gene: 6. The CDR3 contains 16 residues.

This chain joins TRBV7-9 and TRBJ2-1; D may be TRBD1 (6 bases). This CDR3 comprises 17 residues. V gave up 2 bases and J gave up 0 bases, with 14 bases separating them. CDR1 is SEHNR, CDR2 FQNEAQ, per germline (reference sequence). In nucleotides, the CDR3 is TGTGCCAGCAGCTTAACGCCTACAGGGAGCTCCTACAATGAGCAGTTCTTC. Its translation is CASSLTPTGSSYNEQFF.

This clone occurred a few times. This chain joins TRBV18 and TRBJ1-3; TRBD1 matches 9 bases. The CDR3 totals 15 residues. Germline CDR1 reads KGHSH; CDR2 reads LQKENI. With V trimmed by 3 bases and J by 9 bases, 9 bases remained unmatched. The CDR3 region is CASSPPGQGSSTIYF. The CDR3 nucleotides are TGTGCCAGCTCACCGCCGGGACAGGGATCGAGCACCATATATTTT.

V gene TRBV27 combines with J gene TRBJ1-2; D is unclear. CDR3 length equals 13 residues. Trimming pared 3 bases from V and 8 bases from J, leaving 13 bases between. Germline V CDR1 and CDR2: MNHEY, SMNVEV (reference sequence). This CDR3 reads CASSFGGRLGYTF. The CDR3 DNA reads TGTGCCAGCAGTTTCGGAGGCCGCCTAGGCTACACCTTC.

V usage is TRBV5-4 and J usage is TRBJ1-3; 10 positions match TRBD1. Looked up from germline, CDR1 is SGHNT and CDR2 is YYREEE (reference sequence). The CDR3 totals 15 residues. V was clipped by 5 bases and J by 0 bases; unmatched bases: 2. The CDR3 nucleotides are TGTGCCAGCAGTTGGGACAGGGGCTCTGGAAACACCATATATTTT. Translation gives CASSWDRGSGNTIYF.

The rearrangement links TRBV3-1 (or the pseudogene TRBV3-2) to TRBJ1-4, with D possibly TRBD1 on 6 matching bases. V lost 1 base to trimming and J lost 3 bases, with 12 bases between them. The CDR3 totals 16 residues. Germline V gene data show CDR1 as LGHDT and CDR2 as YNNKEL (reference sequence). CDR3 sequence reads: CASSQVRGAANEKLFF. The CDR3 DNA reads TGTGCCAGCAGCCAAGTCCGGGGGGCGGCTAATGAAAAACTGTTTTTT.

J is TRBJ1-4 and V is TRBV15; D is undetermined. Germline values: CDR1 LNHNV, CDR2 YYDKDF (reference sequence). V was cut by 0 bases and J by 4 bases, with 9 bases left in between. This CDR3 is 15 amino acids long. CDR3 nucleotide sequence: TGTGCCACCAGCAGAGAACACAGATTTAATGAAAAACTGTTTTTT. Encoded protein: CATSREHRFNEKLFF.

This chain uses TRBV4-1 with TRBJ2-1; TRBD2 aligns across 8 bases. Germline V gives CDR1 MGHRA, CDR2 YSYEKL. The CDR3 has 15 residues. Trimming at V came to 1 base and at J to 3 bases, leaving 2 bases not matched to a gene. The CDR3 nucleotides are TGCGCCAGCAGCCAAGGCAGCGGGAGCTACAATGAGCAGTTCTTC. It codes for CASSQGSGSYNEQFF.

This clone has only one observation. The chain recombines TRBV25-1 with TRBJ1-4; D is perhaps TRBD1 (5 bases). The germline V gene encodes CDR1 MGHDK and CDR2 SYGVNS. The CDR3 totals 18 residues. Trimming took 4 bases from V and 5 from J, leaving 23 bases between them. CDR3 residues: CASSAADRVYPPNEKLFF. The CDR3 bases are TGTGCCAGCAGTGCCGCCGACAGAGTCTATCCTCCCAATGAAAAACTGTTTTTT.

This sequence joins TRBV2 and TRBJ2-2; 8 bases line up with TRBD2. Germline CDR1 SNHLY, CDR2 FYNNEI. CDR3 length: 14 residues. Losses at the gene ends were 3 bases for V and 4 bases for J; bases not matched to a gene: 1. CDR3 residues: CASSDGGGTGELFF. CDR3 in DNA: TGTGCCAGCAGTGACGGGGGGGGCACCGGGGAGCTGTTTTTT.

The rearrangement joins TRBV9 to TRBJ1-2; maybe TRBD1 (6 bases). Per germline, CDR1 SGDLS and CDR2 YYNGEE. The CDR3 contains 15 residues. Trimming stripped 4 bases from V and 2 bases from J, with 15 bases between. CDR3 protein: CASSTDGGANYGYTF. Here the CDR3 DNA reads TGTGCCAGCAGCACAGATGGGGGGGCCAACTATGGCTACACCTTC. The full variable domain, rest sourced from reference TRBV9 and TRBJ1-2, is DSGVTQTPKHLITATGQRVTLRCSPRSGDLSVYWYQQSLDQGLQFLIQYYNGEERAKGNILERFSAQQFPDLHSELNLSSLELGDSALYFCASSTDGGANYGYTFGSGTRLTVV.

The V and J genes are TRBV10-2 and TRBJ2-7; D gene uncertain. This CDR3 spans 11 amino acids. Trimming removed 0 bases from V and 9 bases from J, with 6 bases in between. CDR1 and CDR2 (germline): WSHSY, SAAADI. The CDR3 sequence is CASSESIGQYF. For the CDR3, the DNA is TGCGCCAGCAGTGAGTCGATCGGGCAGTACTTC.

V gene TRBV5-6 combines with J gene TRBJ2-5; 8 bases align to TRBD2. The V segment lost 4 bases and the J segment 4 bases; nucleotides outside the gene matches: 18. Germline assignment: CDR1 SGHDT and CDR2 YYEEEE. The CDR3 length is 18 residues. The CDR3 DNA reads TGTGCCAGCAGCAATTGGGGGCTAGCGGGCCTTATCCCAGAGACCCAGTACTTC. Its protein is CASSNWGLAGLIPETQYF. Variable domain in full (rest from reference TRBV5-6 and TRBJ2-5): DAGVTQSPTHLIKTRGQQVTLRCSPKSGHDTVSWYQQALGQGPQFIFQYYEEEERQRGNFPDRFSGHQFPNYSSELNVNALLLGDSALYLCASSNWGLAGLIPETQYFGPGTRLLVL.

The chain recombines TRBV28 with TRBJ1-4; no clear D. V was cut by 3 bases and J by 10 bases, with 9 bases left in between. In germline, CDR1 is MDHEN, CDR2 SYDVKM. This CDR3 contains 12 residues. The CDR3 nucleotides read TGTGCCAGCAGTTTTCTTCTAGGAAAACTGTTTTTT. The encoded protein is CASSFLLGKLFF.

The rearrangement uses TRBV14 and TRBJ1-1, with D possibly matching TRBD1 (6 bases). With 1 base removed from V and 4 bases from J, the gap between germline ends came to 19 bases. In germline, CDR1 is SGHDN, CDR2 FVKESK. The CDR3 is 17 amino acids. The CDR3 region has the DNA TGTGCCAGCAGCCAAGGCGGGGGGCAGGGATCCTTCACTGAAGCTTTCTTT. Translation: CASSQGGGQGSFTEAFF.

The chain has TRBV6-6 and TRBJ1-1; no firm D call. Deletions cut 6 bases from V and 2 bases from J, with 13 bases between. There are 14 residues in the CDR3. CDR1 MNHNY and CDR2 SVGAGI come from the germline V gene (reference sequence). The CDR3 loop is CASSDFTANTEAFF. The CDR3 DNA sequence: TGTGCCAGCAGCGATTTCACAGCTAACACTGAAGCTTTCTTT.

The chain carries TRBV4-1 and TRBJ2-7; the match to TRBD1 covers 7 bases. Germline CDR1 and CDR2: MGHRA and YSYEKL. This CDR3 is built from 14 residues. The trim removed 4 bases at V and 6 bases at J, leaving 9 bases unmatched. This CDR3 is CASSPTGMGVEQYF. CDR3 in DNA: TGCGCCAGCAGCCCGACAGGGATGGGGGTCGAGCAGTACTTC.

The V gene is TRBV19, the J gene TRBJ1-1, with TRBD1 matching 8 bases. The CDR3 sequence is 15 residues long. V shed 3 bases, J shed 0 bases, and the junction held 3 bases outside the gene matches. The germline gives CDR1 LNHDA, CDR2 SQIVND (reference sequence). The CDR3 DNA reads as TGTGCCAGTAGTATTCGGACAGGGTTGAACACTGAAGCTTTCTTT. This codes for CASSIRTGLNTEAFF. Combining the CDR3 with reference TRBV19 and TRBJ1-1 gives the whole variable domain DGGITQSPKYLFRKEGQNVTLSCEQNLNHDAMYWYRQDPGQGLRLIYYSQIVNDFQKGDIAEGYSVSREKKESFPLTVTSAQKNPTAFYLCASSIRTGLNTEAFFGQGTRLTVV.